This TCR beta chain was found in a study of PD-1 blockade in classical Hodgkin lymphoma. The CDR3 totals 14 residues. Per germline, CDR1 KGHSH and CDR2 LQKENI. The V segment lost 3 bases and the J segment 7 bases; nucleotides outside the gene matches: 6. Data came from immunoSEQ multiplex PCR; TCRdb stores just in-frame clones and leaves some out. Here the sample spans about 58,000 clones, 88% being singletons. The patients all showed relapse after autologous stem cell transplantation, while their brentuximab vedotin exposure varied. The starting material was peripheral blood mononuclear cells (PBMCs), obtained before the second cycle of nivolumab. V gene TRBV18 combines with J gene TRBJ1-5; 7 bases agree with TRBD1. The receptor was isolated from a human donor with classical Hodgkin lymphoma. The CDR3 nucleotides are TGTGCCAGCTCACCTTACAGGGGTGGGCAGCCCCAGCATTTT. Translating gives CASSPYRGGQPQHF. Filled out from reference TRBV18 and TRBJ1-5, the complete variable domain reads NAGVMQNPRHLVRRRGQEARLRCSPMKGHSHVYWYRQLPEEGLKFMVYLQKENIIDESGMPKERFSAEFPKEGPSILRIQQVVRGDSAAYFCASSPYRGGQPQHFGDGTRLSIL.